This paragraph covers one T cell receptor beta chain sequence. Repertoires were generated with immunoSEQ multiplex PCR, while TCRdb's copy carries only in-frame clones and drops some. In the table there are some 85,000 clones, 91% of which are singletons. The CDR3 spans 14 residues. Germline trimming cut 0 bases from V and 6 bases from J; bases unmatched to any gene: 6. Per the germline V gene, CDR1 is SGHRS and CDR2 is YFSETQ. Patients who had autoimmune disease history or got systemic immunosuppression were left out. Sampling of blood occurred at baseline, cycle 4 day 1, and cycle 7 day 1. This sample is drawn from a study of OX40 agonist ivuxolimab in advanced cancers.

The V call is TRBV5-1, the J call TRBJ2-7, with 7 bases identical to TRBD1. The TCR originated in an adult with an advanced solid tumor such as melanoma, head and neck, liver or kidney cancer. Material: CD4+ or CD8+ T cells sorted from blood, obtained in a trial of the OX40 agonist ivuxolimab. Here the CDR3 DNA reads TGCGCCAGCAGCTTGGGGGGCAGGGGGTCCGAGCAGTACTTC. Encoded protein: CASSLGGRGSEQYF.